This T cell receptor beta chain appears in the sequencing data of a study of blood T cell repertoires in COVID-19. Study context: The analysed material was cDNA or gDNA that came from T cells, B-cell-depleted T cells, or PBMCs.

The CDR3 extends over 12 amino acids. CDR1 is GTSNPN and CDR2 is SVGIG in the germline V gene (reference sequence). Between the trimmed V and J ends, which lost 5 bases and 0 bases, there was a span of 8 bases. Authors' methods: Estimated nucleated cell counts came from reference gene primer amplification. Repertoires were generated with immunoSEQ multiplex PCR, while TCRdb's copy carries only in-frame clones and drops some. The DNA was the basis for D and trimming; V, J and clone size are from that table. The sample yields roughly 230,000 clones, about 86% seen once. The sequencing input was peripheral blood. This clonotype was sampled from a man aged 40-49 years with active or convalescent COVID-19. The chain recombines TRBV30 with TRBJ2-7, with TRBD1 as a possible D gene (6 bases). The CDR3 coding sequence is TGTGCCTGGGGACAGTACTCCTACGAGCAGTACTTC. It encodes CAWGQYSYEQYF.